The rows below give T cell receptor beta chains drawn from one sample of a study of identical twins' blood T cells. Via MiXCR, TCRdb re-called the 5' RACE reads, giving one row per CDR3 protein. There are a few hundred thousand distinct CDR3 sequences in the sample; under 30% occur only once, and about 6% lies in the top ten. The source material was PBMCs. These receptors were obtained from a woman aged 18-49 years in good health. The CDR3 runs from the conserved cysteine through the conserved F or W. Fields, in order: J gene, D gene, clone size, V gene, CDR3 DNA, CDR3 protein. The D gene is left open where the match is weak. Where a row states a size, it is once, few, many or the class of an expanded clone; other rows omit it.

TRBJ2-4,-,-,TRBV9,TGTGCCAGCAGCGTAGAAGGGGGCCGGGGGGACATTCAGTACTTC,CASSVEGGRGDIQYF
TRBJ1-5,-,many,TRBV28,TGTGCCAGCAGTTTACCACTGAAGCCCCAGCATTTT,CASSLPLKPQHF
TRBJ2-3,-,-,TRBV5-1,TGCGCCAGCAGCTCGACATCCTTCACAGATACGCAGTATTTT,CASSSTSFTDTQYF
TRBJ1-2,-,-,TRBV12-3/TRBV12-4,TGTGCCAGCAGTTCTGGGGCAGCAGATGGCTACACCTTC,CASSSGAADGYTF
TRBJ2-2,-,few,TRBV20-1,TGCAGTGCTAGGGGCCGGGACACGAACACCGGGGAGCTGTTTTTT,CSARGRDTNTGELFF
TRBJ1-3,TRBD1,few,TRBV20-1,TGCAGTGCTAGAGCGGGACAGGCCTCTGGGAACACCATATATTTT,CSARAGQASGNTIYF
TRBJ1-3,-,many,TRBV6-2/TRBV6-3,TGTGCCAGCAGACCTTCAGGGAGCTCTGGAAACACCATATATTTT,CASRPSGSSGNTIYF
TRBJ2-7,TRBD1,-,TRBV6-5,TGTGCCAGCAGTTACTCTCTACCGGGACAGGGTTACGAGCAGTGCTTC,CASSYSLPGQGYEQCF
TRBJ1-5,-,few,TRBV19,TGTGCCAGTAGTACACCACAGGTAGTAGAACTAGGGCGTAGCAATCAGCCCCAGCATTTT,CASSTPQVVELGRSNQPQHF
TRBJ2-1,TRBD2,-,TRBV4-3,TGCGCCAGCAGCCAAGATAGTCTAGCGGGATATACTTACAATGAGCAGTTCTTC,CASSQDSLAGYTYNEQFF
TRBJ2-3,-,-,TRBV2,TGTGCCAGCAGTGAAGAAAACACAGATACGCAGTATTTT,CASSEENTDTQYF
TRBJ1-2,-,-,TRBV29-1,TGCAGCGTTAAGGTTGGGTGGGGCTATGGCTGCACCTTC,CSVKVGWGYGCTF
TRBJ2-3,TRBD2,-,TRBV20-1,TGCAGTGCTGCCTTAGCGGGAGATACGCAGTATTTT,CSAALAGDTQYF
TRBJ1-6,-,few,TRBV25-1,TGTGCCAGCAGTGAATATTCAGGGGAATATAATTCACCCCTCCACTTT,CASSEYSGEYNSPLHF
TRBJ1-1,-,-,TRBV7-9,TGTGCCAGCACCTTGCTGTTAGTAAAGGGAGCTTTCTTT,CASTLLLVKGAFF
TRBJ1-5,-,few,TRBV5-1,TGCGCCAGCAGCTTGCGGGGGGAAGATCAGCCCCAGCATTTT,CASSLRGEDQPQHF
TRBJ1-1,-,few,TRBV5-1,TGCGCTAGCAGCTTGGAGGACAGGAACACTGAAGCTTTCTTT,CASSLEDRNTEAFF
TRBJ2-1,TRBD2,-,TRBV5-1,TGCGCCAGCAGCTTGGCCGAGCGGGAGGACGAGCAGTTCTTC,CASSLAEREDEQFF
TRBJ1-5,-,-,TRBV2,TGTGCCAACAGTGAAACCCCGAACGCAAGCAATCAGCCCCAGCATTTT,CANSETPNASNQPQHF
TRBJ2-2,-,-,TRBV7-9,TGTGACAGCAGCGGCGGATCCCTGACGAACACCGGGGAGCTGTTTTTT,CDSSGGSLTNTGELFF
TRBJ2-1,-,-,TRBV5-6,TGTGCCAGCAGCTTAGGTCATCTTGAGCAGTTCTTC,CASSLGHLEQFF
TRBJ1-2,TRBD1,-,TRBV2,TGTGCCAGCAGCGACAGGGGGCGGGTCGATGGCTACACCTTC,CASSDRGRVDGYTF
TRBJ1-1,-,-,TRBV5-4,TGTGCCAGCAGGTACAAAGGAAAAAACACTGAAGCTTTCTTT,CASRYKGKNTEAFF
TRBJ1-1,-,-,TRBV29-1,TGCAGCGTCCCAACCGAGAACACTGAAGCTTTCTTT,CSVPTENTEAFF
TRBJ1-1,-,few,TRBV2,TGTGCCAGCAGTGTACCCACAGGGATGTTGGACACTGAAGCTTTCTTT,CASSVPTGMLDTEAFF
TRBJ1-1,-,few,TRBV20-1,TGCAGTGCTAGTGCTCAGGGCAAAACTGAAGCTTTCTTT,CSASAQGKTEAFF
TRBJ2-7,-,-,TRBV19,TGTGCCAGTAGTATAAGAGCAGGCTCCTACGAGCAGTACTTC,CASSIRAGSYEQYF
TRBJ1-5,TRBD1,-,TRBV19,TGTGCCAGTAGGACGGGGACAGGGGGAAACCAGCCCCAGCATTTT,CASRTGTGGNQPQHF
TRBJ1-2,-,few,TRBV20-1,TGCAGTGCCGTCGTGACAGCTAACTATGGCTACACCTTC,CSAVVTANYGYTF
TRBJ2-7,-,-,TRBV13,TGTGCCAGCAGCTCCAAAGGGATAAGCTCCTACGAGCAGTACTTC,CASSSKGISSYEQYF
TRBJ2-2,-,once,TRBV5-1,TGCGCCAGCCACCCCCATCTACCGAACACCGGGGAGCTGTTTTTT,CASHPHLPNTGELFF
TRBJ1-2,TRBD1,-,TRBV29-1,TGCAGCGTTGGGACAGGGGAAAACTATGGCTACACCTTC,CSVGTGENYGYTF
TRBJ1-1,-,-,TRBV7-2,TGTGCCAGCAGGAGACATCCTGAAGCTTTCTTT,CASRRHPEAFF
TRBJ1-3,-,few,TRBV20-1,TGCAGTGCTAGAGATCTGGGAACCTCTGGAAACACCATATATTTT,CSARDLGTSGNTIYF
TRBJ1-1,-,-,TRBV6-5,TGTGCCACCCACCGAGGGGGAGTCACTGAAGCTTTCTTT,CATHRGGVTEAFF
TRBJ2-1,-,-,TRBV21-1,TGTGCCAGCAGCAAAGGAAACCGAAGCGGGAGCTCCTACAATGAGCAGTTCTTC,CASSKGNRSGSSYNEQFF
TRBJ1-2,-,-,TRBV4-2,TGTGCCAGCAGCCAAGTCGGGCATGGCTCCGACTATGGCTACACCTTC,CASSQVGHGSDYGYTF
TRBJ2-3,-,few,TRBV11-2,TGTGCCAGCAGCTCGAAAATCCACCCACAAGAGTCAGATACGCAGTATTTT,CASSSKIHPQESDTQYF
TRBJ1-5,-,few,TRBV27,TGTGCCAGCAGTTTTCAGGGAAATGACCAGCCCCAGCATTTT,CASSFQGNDQPQHF
TRBJ1-4,-,few,TRBV20-1,TGCAGTGCTAGGCCCAATCGGGGGGGGAATGAAAAACTGTTTTTT,CSARPNRGGNEKLFF
TRBJ2-3,-,-,TRBV16,TGTGCCAGCAACCCTCGAGACAACACAGATACGCAGTATTTT,CASNPRDNTDTQYF
TRBJ1-1,TRBD1,many,TRBV19,TGTGCCACTCATGATGGGCAGGGGGCGCGGGGAGCTTTCTTT,CATHDGQGARGAFF
TRBJ1-5,-,many,TRBV20-1,TGCAGTGCTAGAGTAGGGGCTAGCAATCAGCCCCAGCATTTT,CSARVGASNQPQHF
TRBJ1-2,-,-,TRBV29-1,TGCAGCGTTGAAGACCAGACAGGAGGGATACCCTATGGCCACACCTTC,CSVEDQTGGIPYGHTF
TRBJ2-7,-,-,TRBV27,TGTGCCAGCAGTTTAAGGGGCCGGGAGCAGTACTTC,CASSLRGREQYF
TRBJ2-1,-,few,TRBV19,TGTGCCAGTGTAAAAACGGGCCATCCGAATGAGCAGTTCTTC,CASVKTGHPNEQFF
TRBJ2-4,-,-,TRBV12-3/TRBV12-4,TGTGCCATCAGTTTTGCGGACCTGGAGCTAGCCAAAAACATTCAGTACTTC,CAISFADLELAKNIQYF
TRBJ2-3,-,-,TRBV29-1,TGCAGCACTACCGGGACGGCGGGCACAGATACGCAGTATTTT,CSTTGTAGTDTQYF
TRBJ2-1,-,-,TRBV11-2,TGTGCCAGCAGTCCAAGATTCACTAGCTCCTACAATGAGCAGTTCTTC,CASSPRFTSSYNEQFF
TRBJ1-1,-,few,TRBV29-1,TGCAGCGCCCCCCTGGGCTCTGAAGCTTTCTTT,CSAPLGSEAFF
TRBJ2-7,TRBD2,-,TRBV29-1,TGCAGCGTGCGGGGGCTAGCGGGAGTTCACGAGCAGTACTTC,CSVRGLAGVHEQYF
TRBJ1-2,-,-,TRBV6-2/TRBV6-3,TGTGCCAGCACCCCTTGGCGGGACACCGATAACTATGGCTACACCTTC,CASTPWRDTDNYGYTF
TRBJ1-1,-,many,TRBV6-8,TGTGCCAGCAGGCTAGGACGGGAGAACACTGAAGCTTTCTTT,CASRLGRENTEAFF
TRBJ1-2,-,few,TRBV11-2,TGTGCCAGCAGTCCGACAATGCATGGTGGCTACACCTTC,CASSPTMHGGYTF
TRBJ1-1,TRBD1,-,TRBV14,TGTGCCAGCAGCCAGGAAGCCACAGGGGCTGAAGCTTTCTTT,CASSQEATGAEAFF
TRBJ1-1,-,few,TRBV6-2/TRBV6-3,TGTGCCAGCAGACCTTTCCGCTTAATGAACACTGAAGCTTTCTTT,CASRPFRLMNTEAFF
TRBJ1-6,-,few,TRBV7-3,TGTGCCAGCAGCTTAGTTGATGATTCACCCCTCCACTTT,CASSLVDDSPLHF
TRBJ1-5,-,once,TRBV2,TGTTCCACCCGGGACCGCCCGGGGCAGCCCCAGCATTTT,CSTRDRPGQPQHF
TRBJ1-1,-,-,TRBV11-2,TGTGTCAGCAGCTTGACAGCCGGTCTCACTGAAGCTTTCTTT,CVSSLTAGLTEAFF